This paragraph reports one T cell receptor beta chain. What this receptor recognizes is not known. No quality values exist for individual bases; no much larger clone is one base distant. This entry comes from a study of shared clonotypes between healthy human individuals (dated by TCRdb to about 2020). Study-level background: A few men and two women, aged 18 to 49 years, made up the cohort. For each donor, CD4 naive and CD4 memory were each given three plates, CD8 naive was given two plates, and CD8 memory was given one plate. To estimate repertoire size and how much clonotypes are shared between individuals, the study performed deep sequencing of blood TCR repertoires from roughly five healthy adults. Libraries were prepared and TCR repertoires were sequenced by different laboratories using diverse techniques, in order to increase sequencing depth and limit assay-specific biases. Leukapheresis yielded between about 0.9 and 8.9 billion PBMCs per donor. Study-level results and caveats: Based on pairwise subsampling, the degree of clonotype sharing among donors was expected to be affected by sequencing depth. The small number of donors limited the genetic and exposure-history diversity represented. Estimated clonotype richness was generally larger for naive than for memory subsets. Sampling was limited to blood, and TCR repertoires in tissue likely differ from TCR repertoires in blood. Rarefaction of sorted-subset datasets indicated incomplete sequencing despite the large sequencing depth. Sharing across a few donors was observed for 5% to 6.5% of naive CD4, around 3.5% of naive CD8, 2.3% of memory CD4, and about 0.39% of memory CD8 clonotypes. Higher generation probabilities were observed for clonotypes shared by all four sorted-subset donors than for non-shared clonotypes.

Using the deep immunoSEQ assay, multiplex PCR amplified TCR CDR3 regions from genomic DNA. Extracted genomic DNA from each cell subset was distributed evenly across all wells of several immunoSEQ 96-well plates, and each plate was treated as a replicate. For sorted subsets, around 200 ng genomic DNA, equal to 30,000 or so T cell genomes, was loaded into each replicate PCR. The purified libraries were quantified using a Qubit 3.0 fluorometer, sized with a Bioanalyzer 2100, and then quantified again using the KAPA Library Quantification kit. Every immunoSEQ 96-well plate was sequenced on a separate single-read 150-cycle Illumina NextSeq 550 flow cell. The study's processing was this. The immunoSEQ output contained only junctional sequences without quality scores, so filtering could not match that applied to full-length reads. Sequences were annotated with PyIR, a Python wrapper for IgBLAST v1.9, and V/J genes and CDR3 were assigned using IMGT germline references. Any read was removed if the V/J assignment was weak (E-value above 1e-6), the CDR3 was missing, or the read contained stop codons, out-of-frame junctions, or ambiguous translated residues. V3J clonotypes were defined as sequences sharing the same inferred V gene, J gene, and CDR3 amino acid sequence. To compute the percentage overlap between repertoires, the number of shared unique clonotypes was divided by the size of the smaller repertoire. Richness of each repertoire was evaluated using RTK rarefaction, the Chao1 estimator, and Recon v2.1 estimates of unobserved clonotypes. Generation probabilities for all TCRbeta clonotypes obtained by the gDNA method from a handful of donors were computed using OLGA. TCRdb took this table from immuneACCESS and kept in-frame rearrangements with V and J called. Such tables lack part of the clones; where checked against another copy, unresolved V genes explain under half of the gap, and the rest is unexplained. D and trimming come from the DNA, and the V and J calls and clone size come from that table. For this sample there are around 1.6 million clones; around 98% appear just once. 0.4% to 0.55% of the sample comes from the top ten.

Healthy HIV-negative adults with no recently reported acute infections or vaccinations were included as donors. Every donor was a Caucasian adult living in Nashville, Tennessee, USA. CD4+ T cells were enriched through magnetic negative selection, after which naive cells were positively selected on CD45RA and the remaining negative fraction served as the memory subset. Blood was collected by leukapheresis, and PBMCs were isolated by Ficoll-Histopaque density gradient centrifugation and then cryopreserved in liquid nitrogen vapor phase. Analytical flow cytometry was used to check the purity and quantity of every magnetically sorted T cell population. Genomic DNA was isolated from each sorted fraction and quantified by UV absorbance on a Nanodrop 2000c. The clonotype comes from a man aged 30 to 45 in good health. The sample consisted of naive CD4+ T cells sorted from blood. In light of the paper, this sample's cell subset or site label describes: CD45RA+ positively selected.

DNA sequence: TGTGCCAGCAGTCCACGGGGGGTCAGGGTCACTGAAGCTTTCTTT. Its translation reads: CASSPRGVRVTEAFF. Recombination connected TRBV6-5 to TRBJ1-1; TRBD1 is possibly the D segment (5 matching bases). The CDR3 runs 15 residues from the cysteine to the phenylalanine. Only the CDR3 portion is preserved as DNA: 45 bases, with reading frame beginning at the first base. Trimming takes 5 bases from V and 4 bases from J, and the germline ends sit 17 bases apart. Based on the germline V gene, the CDR1 and CDR2 sequences are MNHEY and SVGAGI.